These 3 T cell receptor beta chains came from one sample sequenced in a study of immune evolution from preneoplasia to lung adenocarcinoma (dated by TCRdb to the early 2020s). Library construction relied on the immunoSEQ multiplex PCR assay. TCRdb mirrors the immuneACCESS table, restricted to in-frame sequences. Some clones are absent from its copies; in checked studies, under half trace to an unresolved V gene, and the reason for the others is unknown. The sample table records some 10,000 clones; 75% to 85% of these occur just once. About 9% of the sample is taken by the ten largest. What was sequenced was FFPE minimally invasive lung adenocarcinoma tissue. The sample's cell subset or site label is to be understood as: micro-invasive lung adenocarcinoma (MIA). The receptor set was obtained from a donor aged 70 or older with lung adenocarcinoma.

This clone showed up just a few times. The CDR3 region is CASGSTNTGELFF. CDR3 sequence (DNA): TGTGCCAGCGGGTCTACGAACACCGGGGAGCTGTTTTTT. V gene TRBV6-5 combines with J gene TRBJ2-2; D gene ambiguous. V was cut by 8 bases and J by 0 bases, with 7 bases left in between. The CDR3 is 13 amino acids. Germline V CDR1 and CDR2: MNHEY, SVGAGI.

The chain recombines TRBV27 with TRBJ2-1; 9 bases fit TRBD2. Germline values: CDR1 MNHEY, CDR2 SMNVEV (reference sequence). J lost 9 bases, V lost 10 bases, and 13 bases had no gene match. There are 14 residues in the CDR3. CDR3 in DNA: TGTGCCACCTCCGGCGGGAGGGCCTGGGGTGAGCAGTTCTTC. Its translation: CATSGGRAWGEQFF.

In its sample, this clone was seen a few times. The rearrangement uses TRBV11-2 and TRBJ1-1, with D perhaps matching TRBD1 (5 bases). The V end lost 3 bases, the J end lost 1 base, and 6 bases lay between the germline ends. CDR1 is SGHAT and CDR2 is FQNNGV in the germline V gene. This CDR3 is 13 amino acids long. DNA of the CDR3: TGTGCCAGCAGCTTGGGGGAGAACACTGAAGCTTTCTTT. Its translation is CASSLGENTEAFF.